The next 5 T cell receptor beta chains were all read from a single sample in a study of cytomegalovirus exposure and HLA in healthy donors. Both 60 Vbeta primers and 13 Jbeta primers went into the PCR. The repertoire was sequenced with immunoSEQ multiplex PCR; TCRdb's copy has only in-frame clones and lacks some. Here the sample spans 95,000 to 100,000 clones, 65% to 80% being singletons. Sequenced: PBMCs. The origin of the receptors is a man in his forties or fifties in good health and CMV-seropositive.

The rearrangement links TRBV12-5 to TRBJ2-3; 7 positions match TRBD1. The V gene's germline CDR1 is LGHNT and CDR2 FRNRAP. The CDR3 is made up of 20 amino acids. Germline trimming cut 3 bases from V and 5 bases from J; bases unmatched to any gene: 23. This CDR3 is CASGFASSKLRTGDEDTQYF. Written as DNA, the CDR3 is TGTGCTAGTGGTTTTGCTTCGTCCAAACTCCGGACAGGAGATGAAGATACGCAGTATTTT.

The chain carries TRBV28 and TRBJ1-5, with unresolved D. CDR1 is MDHEN and CDR2 is SYDVKM in the germline V gene. The germline V and J ends were trimmed by 8 bases and 0 bases, with 20 bases remaining between them. The CDR3 spans 17 residues. CDR3 nucleotide sequence: TGTGCCAGCTCTTCCGCCCCAGGCACGGATAGCAATCAGCCCCAGCATTTT. Its protein product is CASSSAPGTDSNQPQHF.

V usage is TRBV19 and J usage is TRBJ2-3, with TRBD1 identical over 9 bases. The CDR3 sequence is 16 residues long. V lost 5 bases and J lost 1; bases outside the gene matches: 7. Germline loops: CDR1 LNHDA, CDR2 SQIVND (reference sequence). CDR3 in amino acids: CASSPLDRGRTDTQYF. In DNA form, the CDR3 reads TGTGCCAGTAGTCCACTGGACAGGGGACGCACAGATACGCAGTATTTT.

The chain uses TRBV2 and TRBJ1-2; D remains unclear. With 6 bases removed from V and 6 bases from J, the gap between germline ends came to 11 bases. The germline CDR1 and CDR2 sequences are SNHLY and FYNNEI. The CDR3 is 12 residues long. Written as DNA, the CDR3 is TGTGCCAGCAGAACCGACGGGGATGGCTACACCTTC. This encodes CASRTDGDGYTF.

Ten or more counts support this clone. This chain connects TRBV4-1 to TRBJ2-1; 10 bases are a match to TRBD2. Germline loops: CDR1 MGHRA, CDR2 YSYEKL. The V gene end was trimmed by 4 bases and the J gene end by 0 bases; junction bases not matched to a gene: 12. The CDR3 totals 19 residues. In nucleotides, the CDR3 is TGCGCCAGCAGCCCCAGCGGGGGGGCCTCCGAGAGCTCCTACAATGAGCAGTTCTTC. It codes for CASSPSGGASESSYNEQFF.